A selection of T cell receptor beta chains follows, all from one sample in a study of shared clonotypes between healthy human individuals. Some clones are missing from TCRdb's copy, which holds only in-frame ones; the method was immunoSEQ multiplex PCR. The data show around 1.4 million clones, roughly 98.5% seen once. Sample: naive CD4+ T cells sorted from blood. These receptor sequences come from a man under 40 in good health. CDR3s leave out the opening cysteine and the closing phenylalanine or tryptophan. The D gene is left open where the match is weak.

CDR3 length	V gene	D gene	J gene	CDR3 protein
14	TRBV7-2	TRBD1	TRBJ1-1	ASSRRTGMLNTEAF
13	TRBV27	.	TRBJ1-1	ASTPLAGQNTEAF
15	TRBV4-3	TRBD2	TRBJ2-5	ASSQGFPTSGRETQY
12	TRBV2	TRBD2	TRBJ2-5	ASSVAGGLETQY
16	TRBV9	TRBD2	TRBJ2-3	ASSPRPTSGRATDTQY
16	TRBV7-6	TRBD2	TRBJ2-4	ASSLGGLAGLAKNIQY
10	TRBV10-2	.	TRBJ2-3	ASSRVTDTQY
11	TRBV14	.	TRBJ2-1	ASSQEVYGMEF
12	TRBV19	TRBD2	TRBJ2-7	ASSVGGSSYEQY
13	TRBV6-1	TRBD1	TRBJ2-1	ASSPRQGTPNEQF
14	TRBV15	.	TRBJ1-1	ATSRPPTDLNTEAF
9	TRBV10-3	.	TRBJ2-7	AISSGWEQY
15	TRBV18	TRBD2	TRBJ2-3	ASSPISGSVSTDTQY
13	TRBV6-5	.	TRBJ1-1	ASSYSGGGNTEAF
12	TRBV7-2	TRBD2	TRBJ2-1	ASSIPSGPREQF
11	TRBV10-2	.	TRBJ2-1	ASMEAPGNEQF
12	TRBV7-9	TRBD1	TRBJ1-5	ASSSGQGNQPQH
15	TRBV11-2	.	TRBJ1-3	ASSLSMTGISEGTIY
13	TRBV7-9	.	TRBJ2-5	ASSLVRAEQETQY
12	TRBV15	TRBD2	TRBJ2-4	ATSRGGSPNIQY
11	TRBV18	.	TRBJ2-3	ASSPPIADTQY
13	TRBV5-1	TRBD1	TRBJ2-1	ASSSSGGSYNEQF
11	TRBV19	.	TRBJ2-5	ASSNLGTETQY
11	TRBV7-8	.	TRBJ1-2	ASSLNDRLGYT
12	TRBV2	.	TRBJ2-5	ASNPGQGRETQY
15	TRBV5-1	.	TRBJ1-1	ASSLVLGGDMNTEAF
12	TRBV7-9	.	TRBJ2-5	ASSLVLGLETQY
9	TRBV5-8	.	TRBJ1-5	ASSPRQPQH
12	TRBV28	.	TRBJ1-5	ASRRGGGNQPQH
12	TRBV5-1	TRBD1	TRBJ2-2	ASRPDREAGELF
11	TRBV10-3	.	TRBJ2-2	AISDGNTGELF
13	TRBV19	.	TRBJ1-5	ASSIPGQPNQPQH
12	TRBV27	TRBD2	TRBJ2-7	ASTQHGGGYEQY
13	TRBV9	.	TRBJ2-1	ASSHTSSGSNEQF
13	TRBV6-5	TRBD2	TRBJ2-7	ASSYSSLAGAEQY
10	TRBV30	.	TRBJ1-2	AWSVLKGDYT
11	TRBV7-2	.	TRBJ2-1	ASSLAAGNEQF
13	TRBV5-1	.	TRBJ2-1	ASSLVAFSYNEQF
12	TRBV18	.	TRBJ2-4	ASSPARGSDIQY
11	TRBV18	.	TRBJ2-2	ASSPRRTGELF
11	TRBV11-2	.	TRBJ2-5	ASSFAGDETQY
14	TRBV11-2	.	TRBJ1-3	ASSLVQGASGNTIY
12	TRBV6-6	TRBD2	TRBJ2-5	ASTGGSGLETQY
14	TRBV18	TRBD1	TRBJ2-1	ASSLLRDRGYNEQF
14	TRBV7-9	.	TRBJ2-3	ASSKGHTQTTDTQY
14	TRBV11-3	.	TRBJ2-3	ASSFGGAGGTDTQY
13	TRBV9	.	TRBJ1-3	ASSLRTDSGNTIY
11	TRBV29-1	.	TRBJ1-4	SVTTVTGEKLF
15	TRBV12-5	.	TRBJ1-1	ASGLFAGGRRNTEAF
12	TRBV11-3	TRBD2	TRBJ2-1	ASSHSGSGNEQF
14	TRBV7-2	TRBD2	TRBJ2-1	ASSLIRLAGGTEQF